These T cell receptor beta chains were read from a single sample in a study of OX40 agonist ivuxolimab in advanced cancers. Method: immunoSEQ multiplex PCR; TCRdb's copy keeps in-frame clones and lacks some. In the table there are about 83,000 clones, about 86% of which are singletons. The source material was CD4+ or CD8+ T cells sorted from blood, sampled in a trial of the OX40 agonist ivuxolimab. The receptors come from an adult with an advanced solid tumor such as melanoma, head and neck, liver or kidney cancer. The CDR3 runs from the conserved cysteine through the conserved F or W. A D gene is named only where the DNA matches it firmly. Not all rows give a size; the values are once, few, many and, for expanded clones, a class.

CDR3 protein: CASSPPTGGHNEQFF; CDR3 DNA: TGTGCCAGCTCACCACCGACAGGGGGCCACAATGAGCAGTTCTTC; J gene: TRBJ2-1; clone size: .; V gene: TRBV18; D gene: TRBD1
CDR3 protein: CSASAGTQYF; CDR3 DNA: TGCAGTGCCTCAGCGGGGACCCAGTACTTC; J gene: TRBJ2-5; clone size: .; V gene: TRBV20-1; D gene: .
CDR3 protein: CASSLTGNGYTF; CDR3 DNA: TGTGCCAGCAGCTTGACAGGGAATGGCTACACCTTC; J gene: TRBJ1-2; clone size: .; V gene: TRBV5-4; D gene: .
CDR3 protein: CSVDGSDEQYF; CDR3 DNA: TGCAGCGTTGACGGATCCGACGAGCAGTACTTC; J gene: TRBJ2-7; clone size: few; V gene: TRBV29-1; D gene: .
CDR3 protein: CAIRDNYEQYF; CDR3 DNA: TGTGCCATCAGAGATAACTACGAGCAGTACTTC; J gene: TRBJ2-7; clone size: few; V gene: TRBV10-3; D gene: .
CDR3 protein: CASRIFVQGTEAFF; CDR3 DNA: TGTGCCAGCAGGATATTTGTACAGGGGACTGAAGCTTTCTTT; J gene: TRBJ1-1; clone size: once; V gene: TRBV28; D gene: TRBD1
CDR3 protein: CASSLSRQGNTGELFF; CDR3 DNA: TGCGCCAGCAGCTTGTCTCGACAGGGTAACACCGGGGAGCTGTTTTTT; J gene: TRBJ2-2; clone size: .; V gene: TRBV5-1; D gene: TRBD1
CDR3 protein: CASSKGRGITDTQYF; CDR3 DNA: TGTGCCAGTAGTAAGGGACGGGGAATCACAGATACGCAGTATTTT; J gene: TRBJ2-3; clone size: .; V gene: TRBV19; D gene: .
CDR3 protein: CAPGNANTGELFF; CDR3 DNA: TGTGCCCCGGGGAACGCGAACACCGGGGAGCTGTTTTTT; J gene: TRBJ2-2; clone size: .; V gene: TRBV7-8; D gene: .
CDR3 protein: CAIAGAYEAFF; CDR3 DNA: TGTGCCATCGCAGGGGCATATGAAGCTTTCTTT; J gene: TRBJ1-1; clone size: few; V gene: TRBV10-3; D gene: .
CDR3 protein: CASSFGTASYEQYF; CDR3 DNA: TGCGCCAGCAGCTTCGGGACAGCCTCCTACGAGCAGTACTTC; J gene: TRBJ2-7; clone size: .; V gene: TRBV5-1; D gene: TRBD1
CDR3 protein: CASSVFPLGETQYF; CDR3 DNA: TGTGCCAGCAGCGTGTTTCCTTTAGGAGAGACCCAGTACTTC; J gene: TRBJ2-5; clone size: .; V gene: TRBV9; D gene: .
CDR3 protein: CAWSTDEVGEQFF; CDR3 DNA: TGTGCCTGGAGCACCGACGAGGTAGGTGAGCAGTTCTTC; J gene: TRBJ2-1; clone size: .; V gene: TRBV30; D gene: .
CDR3 protein: CATAEGGSDTQYF; CDR3 DNA: TGTGCCACCGCAGAAGGGGGTTCAGATACGCAGTATTTT; J gene: TRBJ2-3; clone size: few; V gene: TRBV18; D gene: .
CDR3 protein: CAWRLGLGVHGYTF; CDR3 DNA: TGTGCCTGGCGACTGGGTCTAGGGGTTCATGGCTACACCTTC; J gene: TRBJ1-2; clone size: .; V gene: TRBV30; D gene: .
CDR3 protein: CASSPPGQPSGANVLTF; CDR3 DNA: TGTGCCAGCAGCCCGCCGGGACAGCCCTCTGGGGCCAACGTCCTGACTTTC; J gene: TRBJ2-6; clone size: .; V gene: TRBV5-4; D gene: TRBD1
CDR3 protein: CASSPTGSHGYTF; CDR3 DNA: TGTGCCAGTAGTCCGACTGGGTCGCATGGCTACACCTTC; J gene: TRBJ1-2; clone size: .; V gene: TRBV19; D gene: .
CDR3 protein: CASSLMAGEAYEQYF; CDR3 DNA: TGTGCCAGCAGCTTAATGGCAGGGGAGGCCTACGAGCAGTACTTC; J gene: TRBJ2-7; clone size: .; V gene: TRBV7-3; D gene: .
CDR3 protein: CASRGDRSSGGYTF; CDR3 DNA: TGTGCCAGCAGGGGGGACAGAAGTTCCGGTGGCTACACCTTC; J gene: TRBJ1-2; clone size: .; V gene: TRBV6-1; D gene: TRBD1
CDR3 protein: CASSPGLVSYEQYF; CDR3 DNA: TGTGCCAGCTCTCCTGGACTAGTATCCTACGAGCAGTACTTC; J gene: TRBJ2-7; clone size: .; V gene: TRBV18; D gene: TRBD2
CDR3 protein: CASSLTVNTEAFF; CDR3 DNA: TGTGCCAGCTCTCTGACAGTGAACACTGAAGCTTTCTTT; J gene: TRBJ1-1; clone size: .; V gene: TRBV18; D gene: .
CDR3 protein: CASSKKGIRDRGFYEQYF; CDR3 DNA: TGTGCCAGCAGCAAAAAAGGAATCCGGGACAGGGGATTCTACGAGCAGTACTTC; J gene: TRBJ2-7; clone size: .; V gene: TRBV21-1; D gene: .